This TCR beta chain was observed in a study of T cells in narcolepsy. The assay was immunoSEQ multiplex PCR, and TCRdb's table has in-frame clones only and misses some. The repertoire holds 30,000 to 40,000 clones, 82% seen once, with approximately 2.7% in the top ten. A word on this clone: Antigen unknown.

V lost 5 bases, J lost 4 bases, and 9 bases lay in between. CDR3 length: 13 amino acids. Per the germline V gene, CDR1 is MNHEY and CDR2 is SMNVEV (reference sequence). Study-wide findings and caveats: Comparing one patient's CSF and blood CD4+ clonotypes highlighted HCRT- and TRIB2-specific autoreactive clonotypes. Autoreactive clonotypes reportedly recurred in blood of same and different patients, not controls.

The TCR comes from a human donor with narcolepsy. The chain recombines TRBV27 with TRBJ1-5; D perhaps matches TRBD1 (5 bases). Sequencing was carried out using CD45RA- memory CD4+ T cells from PBMCs. CDR3 sequence (DNA): TGTGCCAGCAGTATTTCAGGGAATCAGCCCCAGCATTTT. It translates to CASSISGNQPQHF.